A few counts support the clone carrying this TCR beta chain. Antigen specificity is unknown. This specimen comes from a study of regulatory T cells in long-lasting Graves disease. Looking at the study overall: Patients met the persistent Graves' disease definition after over 5 years of antithyroid drugs with positive TSH receptor antibodies.

V dropped 3 bases and J dropped 5 bases, with 8 bases sitting between them. CDR3 size: 13 residues. The TCR beta library used iRepertoire HTBI primers with Arm-PCR amplification of CDR3. TCRdb redid the calling of the multiplex PCR reads with MiXCR, one entry per CDR3 protein. This table holds about 310,000 distinct CDR3 sequences, 20% to 25% found once. Study-wide points: Repertoires from persistent disease leaned toward TRBV28, TRBJ1-2 and TRBJ2-5.

Noted time point: persistent/refractory GD, antithyroid drugs over 5 years with positive TRAb. Following extraction of RNA from PBMCs, that RNA was used to make the TCR library. Diagnosing Graves' disease relied on the American Thyroid Association guidelines. Peripheral blood, roughly 9.2 milliliters per patient, was collected in EDTA tubes. Sequences were derived from peripheral blood mononuclear cells (PBMCs), sampled when the disease was refractory, from a patient treated with antithyroid drugs. The origin of this receptor is a female donor with Graves disease. The chain combines TRBV12-3 or TRBV12-4 with TRBJ2-4, with D hard to call. Here the CDR3 DNA reads TGTGCCAGCAGTTTGTCCGGCGAAAACATTCAGTACTTC. Translating gives CASSLSGENIQYF.